Listed here are 15 T cell receptor beta chains from one sample, sequenced in a study of immune characterization of retroperitoneal liposarcoma. Each CDR3 protein gets one entry after TCRdb re-called the PCR reads with MiXCR. The profile covers some 1,700 distinct CDR3 sequences, with about two fifths appearing a single time and roughly 22% taken by the ten largest. The sample consisted of tumor tissue. These receptors came from a female donor with retroperitoneal liposarcoma.

The chain has TRBV27 and TRBJ2-5; the D call may be TRBD1 or TRBD2 (6 bases each). V was shortened by 5 bases and J by 7 bases, with 14 bases between the two germline ends. Germline V CDR1 and CDR2: MNHEY, SMNVEV (reference sequence). CDR3 size: 13 residues. CDR3 DNA sequence: TGTGCCAGCAGTATAAAACAGGGAGGGACCCAGTACTTC. Translated: CASSIKQGGTQYF.

The table lists this clonotype with a few counts. The chain carries TRBV6-1 and TRBJ2-5; D remains ambiguous. This CDR3 has 13 residues. V shed 3 bases and J shed 5 bases, with 10 bases lying between them. Looked up from germline, CDR1 is MNHNS and CDR2 is SASEGT. The CDR3 here is CASSEGYRETQYF. Here the CDR3 DNA reads TGTGCCAGCAGTGAGGGGTACCGCGAGACCCAGTACTTC.

This clonotype is medium-sized. This chain links TRBV6-6 with TRBJ2-1, with TRBD2 matching 10 bases. The J call may not be correct, given that the DNA end is closer to TRBJ2-7. This CDR3 has 18 residues. Looked up from germline, CDR1 is MNHNY and CDR2 is SVGAGI (reference sequence). The CDR3 region is CASSAASGGLSSYNEQYF. Written as DNA, the CDR3 is TGTGCCAGCAGTGCGGCTAGCGGGGGTCTTAGCTCCTACAATGAGCAGTACTTC.

The table lists this clonotype with a few counts. The chain recombines TRBV7-3 with TRBJ2-5; D is uncertain. V was clipped by 5 bases and J by 4 bases, with 11 bases between them. The CDR3 consists of 13 residues. The germline CDR1 and CDR2 sequences are SGHTA and FQGTGA. The chain's CDR3 is CASSTHYGETQYF. CDR3 coding DNA: TGTGCCAGCAGCACTCACTACGGAGAGACCCAGTACTTC.

In the case of this clonotype: One junction end does not reproduce the germline sequence, and a read error may be involved. This chain joins TRBV7-2 and TRBJ2-1; 9 positions match TRBD2. This CDR3 region has 14 residues. The germline V gene has CDR1 SGHTA and CDR2 FQGNSA. DNA of the CDR3: TGTGCCAGCAACTTAGCGGGAGCTTACAATGAGCAGTTCTTC. This encodes CASNLAGAYNEQFF.

By share, this clonotype counts as large. This chain joins TRBV12-3 or TRBV12-4 and TRBJ1-6, with 8 nucleotides matching TRBD1. V gave up 6 bases and J gave up 10 bases; unmatched junction bases: 26. This CDR3 contains 20 residues. This chain's CDR3 is CASSRLGQGPAGGLGSPLHF. The CDR3 bases are TGTGCCAGCAGCCGGTTAGGACAGGGCCCGGCGGGCGGTCTTGGGTCACCCCTCCACTTT.

This clonotype was counted a few times. The chain uses TRBV7-6 and TRBJ2-1, with TRBD2 matching 7 bases. The J call is doubtful: the DNA matches TRBJ2-7 better. The CDR3 has 14 residues. CDR1 is SGHVS and CDR2 is FNYEAQ in the germline V gene. The CDR3 region is CASSKGLSYNEQYF. In nucleotides, the CDR3 is TGTGCCAGCAGCAAGGGACTATCCTACAATGAGCAGTACTTC.

This clonotype was counted a few times. The genes are TRBV6-1 and TRBJ2-1; the D is unclear. The J call may be faulty, since TRBJ2-7 better matches the DNA end. Germline CDR1 and CDR2: MNHNS and SASEGT. This CDR3 spans 13 amino acids. The CDR3 region is CASSQNSRYEQYF. The DNA for the CDR3 is TGTGCCAGCAGTCAAAACTCCCGCTACGAGCAGTACTTC.

The chain uses TRBV6-1 and TRBJ2-5; TRBD1 is a possible D gene (7 bases). CDR3 length: 14 residues. From germline, CDR1 is MNHNS and CDR2 SASEGT. V gave up 6 bases and J gave up 4 bases, with 15 bases separating them. The CDR3 coding sequence is TGTGCCAGCAGCGTGGCAGGGGGGACAGAGACCCAGTACTTC. It yields the protein CASSVAGGTETQYF.

This clonotype was observed a few times. CDR3: CASSLRPSTDTQYF. CDR3 nucleotides: TGTGCCAGCAGTTTGAGGCCCAGCACAGATACGCAGTATTTT. This sequence joins TRBV6-9 and TRBJ2-3; D is unclear. The V and J ends lost 4 bases and 0 bases respectively, with 8 bases between them. The germline CDR1 and CDR2 sequences are MNHGY and SVAAGI. The length of the CDR3 is 14 residues.

This chain links TRBV6-1 with TRBJ2-3; D uncertain. V was shortened by 1 base and J by 4 bases, with 3 bases between the two germline ends. The germline V gene has CDR1 MNHNS and CDR2 SASEGT. CDR3 length: 12 amino acids. CDR3 bases: TGTGCCAGCAGTGAAGTCGCAGATACGCAGTATTTT. This sequence encodes CASSEVADTQYF.

The CDR3 sequence is CASSLGGSRYYEQFF. CDR3 bases: TGTGCCAGCAGCTTAGGCGGGAGCCGGTACTACGAGCAGTTCTTC. The chain joins TRBV7-4 to TRBJ2-3; 7 nucleotides match TRBD2. Matching the DNA end better, TRBJ2-1 makes the J call doubtful. In germline, CDR1 is SGHVT, CDR2 SQSDAQ. This CDR3 has 15 amino acids.

This clonotype was seen a few times. V and J are TRBV6-1 and TRBJ2-3; D gene unclear. The CDR3 runs 15 residues. CDR1 is MNHNS, CDR2 SASEGT, per germline. Trimming took off 0 bases at V and 11 bases at J, with 18 bases between the two ends. The CDR3 sequence is CASSEAPGPPKEQYF. The CDR3 DNA reads TGTGCCAGCAGTGAAGCGCCAGGTCCCCCCAAAGAGCAGTATTTT.

Turning to this clonotype: Because it lacks the conserved phenylalanine or tryptophan at the end, this CDR3 is likely a read error. The rearrangement joins TRBV6-1 to TRBJ2-1; the D is unclear. TRBJ2-7 matches the DNA end more closely, so the J call is doubtful. Germline-derived CDR1 and CDR2 are MNHNS and SASEGT. The CDR3 covers 15 residues. In nucleotides, the CDR3 is TGTGCCAGCAGCCCTCGAAGGACGGAAAACAATGAGCAGTACTCC. Translated: CASSPRRTENNEQYS.

This chain joins TRBV6-6 and TRBJ2-5, with 7 bases identical to TRBD1. V was pared by 0 bases and J by 11 bases, with 15 bases of the junction left unmatched. From germline, CDR1 is MNHNY and CDR2 SVGAGI (reference sequence). The CDR3 contains 16 residues. This chain's CDR3 is CASSYSVSGQWSEQYF. DNA for the CDR3: TGTGCCAGCAGTTACTCCGTTTCGGGACAGTGGTCAGAGCAGTACTTC.